This TCR beta chain was identified during a study of blood T cell repertoires in COVID-19 (TCRdb year 2020). Concerning the study at large: ImmuneRACE Cohort 3 recovered participants were defined by two consecutive negative NP/OP PCR tests, healthcare professional clearance, or symptom resolution. Where available, HLA class I and class II types were taken from metadata supplied by the sample provider and were not determined by assay-based typing. The dataset comprised deeply sampled blood TCRbeta repertoires from subjects exposed to, actively infected with, or recovered from COVID-19. Samples covering the acute and convalescent phases of COVID-19 were provided by collaborators in the United States, Italy and Spain. The prospective study material was composed of cDNA or gDNA derived from T cells, B-cell-depleted T cells, or PBMCs. Samples were obtained from the ongoing ImmuneRACE study (first 160 participants) and from over a thousand subjects provided by 6 global collaborators. A de-identified subject ID, COVID-19 status, age in years and sex were almost always included in the sample metadata. The repertoires were released in a freely available public database intended as a resource for research on the immune response to SARS-CoV-2. Results the study describes overall, beyond this receptor: Clinical and demographic metadata were provided uncurated, with the amount varying by source and participant.

TCRbeta CDR3 regions were amplified from genomic DNA by means of the immunoSEQ Assay, a bias-controlled multiplex PCR. The original methods were these. Nucleated cell counts per sample were estimated from amplification of reference gene primers within the assay. Sequence reads were collapsed and filtered to measure the absolute abundance of every unique TCRbeta CDR3 rearrangement. Productive Simpson clonality was computed per sample as the square root of Simpson's diversity index over productive rearrangements. Sourced from immuneACCESS, this table was stored by TCRdb with only in-frame sequences that have V and J called. A share of the clones is absent; for the studies checked, an unresolved V gene accounts for under half, and the remainder has no known explanation. V and J calls and clone size come straight from that table; D and trimming were deduced from the DNA. In all, the sample holds hundreds of thousands of clones, and more than 70% of those were seen once. The top ten clones comprise around 1.9% of the sample.

As for this clone: This receptor's antigen is unknown. It has no much larger one-base neighbor in the sample; base qualities were not kept.

V is shortened by 2 bases, J by 4 bases, and the region joining them spans 16 bases. Including the terminal cysteine and phenylalanine, the CDR3 comprises 16 residues. Only the CDR3 DNA stays, 48 bases, in frame from base 1. Sequences MNHEY (CDR1) and SMNVEV (CDR2) are obtained from the germline V gene (reference sequence). Enrolling through a virtual design, the prospective study's participants ranged in age from roughly 18 to 90 years and lived across some 22 United States geographic areas. In the prospective study, participants were assigned to cohorts based on the clinical history participants reported in a screening survey and a study questionnaire. In the prospective study, whole blood, serum and a nasopharyngeal or oropharyngeal swab were collected from each participant by mobile phlebotomists. Prospective study participants could optionally give additional blood draws and questionnaires over a 2-month period. Before DNA extraction, prospective study blood samples were shipped either frozen or at room temperature.

This clonotype originated in a man aged 35-49 years in a cohort exposed to, infected with or recovered from COVID-19 (not recorded which). The chain links TRBV27 with TRBJ2-3, with TRBD2 perhaps the D gene, on 6 matching bases. Material: PBMCs or T cells enriched from blood (not recorded which). The CDR3 reads as follows: CASSLTDLALSDTQYF. The nucleotide sequence is TGTGCCAGCAGTTTAACTGACCTAGCGTTGTCAGATACGCAGTATTTT.